Shown below are 15 T cell receptor beta chains from a single sample sequenced in a study of shared clonotypes between healthy human individuals. Produced via immunoSEQ multiplex PCR; TCRdb's table is partial and in-frame only. The sample holds about 990,000 clones, around three quarters seen once. Sequenced: memory CD4+ T cells from PBMCs. As for subset: CD45RA-negative fraction. Source of these receptors: a man between 18 and 29 years old in good health. Some clones in this sample may be carry-over from other donors' samples.

The J gene is TRBJ1-3, the V gene TRBV19; 7 bases are shared with TRBD1. The germline V gene encodes CDR1 LNHDA and CDR2 SQIVND (reference sequence). The trim removed 8 bases at V and 2 bases at J, leaving 3 bases unmatched. The CDR3 length is 13 residues. The CDR3 nucleotides read TGTGCCAGTCCGGACAGGACTGGAAACACCATATATTTT. It is translated as CASPDRTGNTIYF.

This clone was picked up a small number of times. The genes are TRBV30 and TRBJ1-5; D uncertain. The CDR3 runs to 14 residues. Germline V gene lookup returns CDR1 GTSNPN and CDR2 SVGIG (reference sequence). Trimming removed 0 bases at V and 4 bases at J, with 10 bases between. The CDR3 protein is CAWSVGSPNQPQHF. CDR3 nucleotides: TGTGCCTGGAGTGTTGGGAGTCCGAATCAGCCCCAGCATTTT.

This clone was seen a few times. This chain uses TRBV6-6 with TRBJ2-7, with D possibly being TRBD1 or TRBD2 (5 bases each). The CDR3 covers 15 residues. Trimming took off 4 bases at V and 3 bases at J, with 16 bases between the two ends. Germline V lookup: CDR1 MNHNY, CDR2 SVGAGI (reference sequence). Here the CDR3 DNA reads TGTGCCAGCAGTTCCCAGGGCGGGTGGGGCTACGAGCAGTACTTC. Translation gives CASSSQGGWGYEQYF.

Regarding this clone: Other DNA sequences in the sample encode the same CDR3. The genes are TRBV18 and TRBJ1-5, with no clear D. The V gene's germline CDR1 is KGHSH and CDR2 LQKENI. Deletions cut 1 base from V and 1 base from J, with 8 bases between. CDR3 length: 15 residues. As DNA, the CDR3 is TGTGCCAGCTCACCACAGGGAGGGAGCAATCAGCCCCAGCATTTT. Translated, it gives CASSPQGGSNQPQHF.

This clone was observed a handful of times. The chain employs TRBV11-2 and TRBJ2-5; the D gene is possibly TRBD2 (5 bases). This CDR3 is 18 amino acids long. From germline, CDR1 is SGHAT and CDR2 FQNNGV. Trimming shortened V by 5 bases and J by 1 base, and 23 bases separated the two germline ends. CDR3 nucleotides: TGTGCCAGCAGCCTGCGACCGACGCGCGGAGGATCCCAAGAGACCCAGTACTTC. Translated, it gives CASSLRPTRGGSQETQYF. The variable domain in full, with the rest retrieved from reference TRBV11-2 and TRBJ2-5, is EAGVAQSPRYKIIEKRQSVAFWCNPISGHATLYWYQQILGQGPKLLIQFQNNGVVDDSQLPKDRFSAERLKGVDSTLKIQPAKLEDSAVYLCASSLRPTRGGSQETQYFGPGTRLLVL.

The chain is built from TRBV28 and TRBJ1-1; D may be TRBD1 (5 bases). With 8 bases removed from V and 2 bases from J, the gap between germline ends came to 18 bases. Germline V gene sequence: CDR1 MDHEN, CDR2 SYDVKM. The length of the CDR3 is 15 residues. CDR3 nucleotide sequence: TGTGCCAGCTGCTTCCCAGGGTGGAGAAACACTGAAGCTTTCTTT. This gives the protein CASCFPGWRNTEAFF.

The chain links TRBV28 to TRBJ2-3, with 10 positions matching TRBD2. CDR1 and CDR2 from the germline V gene are MDHEN and SYDVKM. The CDR3 extends over 16 amino acids. Losses at the gene ends were 8 bases for V and 1 base for J; bases not matched to a gene: 9. CDR3 protein: CASRPGGTSGTDTQYF. The DNA of the CDR3 is TGTGCCAGCCGTCCCGGTGGGACTAGCGGCACAGATACGCAGTATTTT.

This clone was observed many times. V and J are TRBV18 and TRBJ2-5; TRBD2 is a possible D gene (6 bases). The germline gives CDR1 KGHSH, CDR2 LQKENI. Trimming took off 5 bases at V and 3 bases at J, with 7 bases between the two ends. This CDR3 spans 12 amino acids. CDR3: CASSSSEETQYF. DNA of the CDR3: TGTGCCAGCTCATCTAGCGAAGAGACCCAGTACTTC. Looking up the rest from reference TRBV18 and TRBJ2-5 gives the full variable domain: NAGVMQNPRHLVRRRGQEARLRCSPMKGHSHVYWYRQLPEEGLKFMVYLQKENIIDESGMPKERFSAEFPKEGPSILRIQQVVRGDSAAYFCASSSSEETQYFGPGTRLLVL.

The J gene is TRBJ1-2, the V gene TRBV7-2; possibly TRBD1 for D (6 bases). CDR3 length: 14 residues. Trimming left V 7 bases short and J 3 bases short, with 15 bases between. Germline CDR1 SGHTA, CDR2 FQGNSA. The CDR3: CASTSRGRDYGYTF. CDR3 sequence (DNA): TGTGCCAGCACCTCCCGGGGGCGCGACTATGGCTACACCTTC. The entire variable domain, with the rest obtained from reference TRBV7-2 and TRBJ1-2, is as follows: GAGVSQSPSNKVTEKGKDVELRCDPISGHTALYWYRQSLGQGLEFLIYFQGNSAPDKSGLPSDRFSAERTGGSVSTLTIQRTQQEDSAVYLCASTSRGRDYGYTFGSGTRLTVV.

The rearrangement uses TRBV5-1 and TRBJ1-4; weak D call: TRBD1 (5 bases). The germline gives CDR1 SGHRS, CDR2 YFSETQ. The CDR3 consists of 14 residues. Trimming took 4 bases from V and 1 from J, leaving 8 bases between them. The CDR3 is CASSGGRTNEKLFF. In DNA, the CDR3 is TGCGCCAGCAGCGGGGGACGAACTAATGAAAAACTGTTTTTT.

The chain uses TRBV30 and TRBJ2-5; possibly TRBD1 for D (6 bases). The DNA matches TRBJ2-7 better at its end, which makes the J call doubtful. CDR3 length equals 11 residues. The germline gives CDR1 GTSNPN, CDR2 SVGIG (reference sequence). The CDR3 DNA reads TGTGCCTGTTCCGCAGGGGTCGAGCAGTACTTC. Residues: CACSAGVEQYF.

V is TRBV29-1 and J is TRBJ1-1, with TRBD1 identical over 10 bases. CDR1 and CDR2 from the germline V gene are SQVTM and ANQGSEA. The CDR3 contains 14 residues. V shed 4 bases and J 6 bases; nucleotides not matched to a gene: 8. CDR3 sequence reads: CSVGPGQGFPEAFF. The CDR3 nucleotides are TGCAGCGTTGGCCCGGGACAGGGGTTCCCTGAAGCTTTCTTT.

The rearrangement joins TRBV5-1 to TRBJ2-7, with D unresolved. Trimming stripped 3 bases from V and 3 bases from J, with 10 bases between. Germline V gene data show CDR1 as SGHRS and CDR2 as YFSETQ. The CDR3 has 13 amino acids. For the CDR3, the DNA is TGCGCCAGCAGCTCCGGGCCTAACTACGAGCAGTACTTC. Its protein product is CASSSGPNYEQYF. The full variable domain, in which reference TRBV5-1 and TRBJ2-7 provide the parts outside the CDR3, is KAGVTQTPRYLIKTRGQQVTLSCSPISGHRSVSWYQQTPGQGLQFLFEYFSETQRNKGNFPGRFSGRQFSNSRSEMNVSTLELGDSALYLCASSSGPNYEQYFGPGTRLTVT.

For this clone: One end of the junction is discordant with germline, which a read error may explain. This chain links TRBV28 with TRBJ2-7, with 9 positions matching TRBD1. CDR1 MDHEN and CDR2 SYDVKM come from the germline V gene. This CDR3 is 14 amino acids long. The CDR3 nucleotides read TGTGCCAGCAGTTTAGCTCCGGGACAGGGCTTTATGGGTTTC. Its protein is CASSLAPGQGFMGF.

The genes are TRBV5-3 and TRBJ2-1, with a weak D call TRBD2 (5 bases). Being an ORF, TRBV5-3 has a function that is uncertain. The CDR3 has 15 amino acids. Trimming shortened V by 4 bases and J by 6 bases, and 17 bases separated the two germline ends. The CDR3 protein is CARSRDTGICNEQFF. The CDR3 bases are TGTGCCAGAAGCCGGGATACGGGGATTTGCAATGAGCAGTTCTTC.